The entry below describes one T cell receptor (beta chain). These data originate in a study of blood T cell repertoires in COVID-19. About the research overall: Whether acute or convalescent, the COVID-19 samples came from the United States, Italy and Spain. T cells, B-cell-depleted T cells, or PBMCs supplied cDNA or gDNA.

There are 13 residues in the CDR3. Germline V gives CDR1 SGHTA, CDR2 FQGNSA. The ends were cut back, 3 bases at V and 8 bases at J, with 13 bases in the middle. Authors' processing steps: The authors estimated nucleated cell counts from reference gene primer amplification. Here immunoSEQ multiplex PCR was the method, and the copy in TCRdb shows in-frame clones only, minus some. The V and J calls and clone size are taken from that table; D and trimming were inferred from the DNA. Among around 300,000 clones listed, approximately 86% were seen once. The chain recombines TRBV7-2 with TRBJ1-1; D might be TRBD1 (5 bases). The sample consisted of peripheral blood. This clonotype originated in a young man with active or convalescent COVID-19. The CDR3 DNA is TGTGCCAGCAGCTTTTATCAGGGTAACGAAGCTTTCTTT. Translation: CASSFYQGNEAFF.